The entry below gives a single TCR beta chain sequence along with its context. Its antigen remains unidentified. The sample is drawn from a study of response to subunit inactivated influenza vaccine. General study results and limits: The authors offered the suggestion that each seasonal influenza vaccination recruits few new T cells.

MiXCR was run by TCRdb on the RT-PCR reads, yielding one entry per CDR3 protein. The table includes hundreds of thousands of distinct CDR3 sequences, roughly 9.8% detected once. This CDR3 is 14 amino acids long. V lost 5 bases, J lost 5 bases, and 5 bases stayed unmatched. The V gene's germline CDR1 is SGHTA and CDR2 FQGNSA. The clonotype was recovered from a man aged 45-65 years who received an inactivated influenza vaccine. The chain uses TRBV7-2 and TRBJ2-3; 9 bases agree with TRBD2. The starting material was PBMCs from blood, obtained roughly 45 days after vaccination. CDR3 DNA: TGTGCCAGCAGCGAGAGACTAGCGGTAGATACGCAGTATTTT. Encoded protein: CASSERLAVDTQYF.